The 14 T cell receptor beta chains reported below all come from one sample, sequenced in a study of siplizumab effects on memory and regulatory T cells. The protocol was immunoSEQ multiplex PCR, while the TCRdb copy is restricted to in-frame clones and leaves out a portion. The sample lists tens of thousands of clones; 94% were seen once. Sequences were obtained from non-Treg CD4+ T cells sorted from blood. Receptors originate from a human donor in good health.

The chain uses TRBV9 and TRBJ2-3; TRBD2 matches 7 bases. This CDR3 spans 15 amino acids. Germline CDR1 is SGDLS and CDR2 is YYNGEE. V shed 4 bases and J 4 bases; nucleotides not matched to a gene: 9. Here the CDR3 reads CASSISSGGSDTQYF. CDR3 nucleotides: TGTGCCAGCAGCATCTCTAGCGGCGGGTCAGATACGCAGTATTTT.

This clone was seen a handful of times. The genes are TRBV6-6 and TRBJ1-1, with D hard to call. Trimming shortened V by 2 bases and J by 1 base, and 14 bases separated the two germline ends. The CDR3 covers 16 residues. The germline V gene has CDR1 MNHNY and CDR2 SVGAGI (reference sequence). The DNA for the CDR3 is TGTGCCAGCAGTTACGGACTGCGCGGACGGAACACTGAAGCTTTCTTT. This codes for CASSYGLRGRNTEAFF.

This chain uses TRBV2 with TRBJ1-5; possible D gene TRBD1, 6 bases. Germline CDR1 SNHLY, CDR2 FYNNEI. Trimming pared 5 bases from V and 3 bases from J, leaving 11 bases between. This CDR3 spans 14 amino acids. The CDR3 loop is CASSSDRNNQPQHF. The CDR3 bases are TGTGCCAGCAGTTCTGACAGGAACAATCAGCCCCAGCATTTT.

The chain uses TRBV29-1 and TRBJ2-7; maybe TRBD1 (6 bases). CDR1 is SQVTM, CDR2 ANQGSEA, per germline. Trimming stripped 0 bases from V and 3 bases from J, with 9 bases between. The CDR3 consists of 13 residues. CDR3 nucleotide sequence: TGCAGCGTTGAAGAAGTACAGGGCTACGAGCAGTACTTC. It translates to CSVEEVQGYEQYF.

This chain links TRBV10-2 with TRBJ1-1; D is undetermined. The V end lost 7 bases, the J end lost 0 bases, and 12 bases lay between the germline ends. The CDR3 is 14 residues long. Germline V lookup: CDR1 WSHSY, CDR2 SAAADI. CDR3: CASNGRFLNTEAFF. CDR3 DNA: TGCGCCAGCAATGGGCGTTTCTTGAACACTGAAGCTTTCTTT.

The chain combines TRBV4-2 with TRBJ2-2; D is undetermined. From germline, CDR1 is LGHNA and CDR2 YNFKEQ. Trimming pared 1 base from V and 6 bases from J, leaving 12 bases between. This CDR3 spans 15 amino acids. The CDR3 spells CASSQVSQGAGELFF. The CDR3 DNA reads as TGTGCCAGCAGCCAAGTATCGCAAGGAGCCGGGGAGCTGTTTTTT.

This clone was counted once. The chain combines TRBV4-1 with TRBJ2-3; no definite D call. This CDR3 has 14 residues. Trimming cost V 2 bases and J 2 bases, with 8 bases left between them. Germline CDR1 MGHRA, CDR2 YSYEKL. CDR3 region: CASSQRLTTDTQYF. The CDR3 DNA reads TGCGCCAGCAGCCAACGCCTCACCACAGATACGCAGTATTTT.

As concerns this clone: The same CDR3 arises from other DNA sequences in this sample as well. CDR3 sequence: CASSLEGAPSNTEAFF. In DNA form, the CDR3 reads TGCGCCAGCAGCCTGGAAGGGGCACCGTCGAACACTGAAGCTTTCTTT. The chain links TRBV5-1 to TRBJ1-1; a possible D gene is TRBD1 (5 bases). Trimming took off 4 bases at V and 1 base at J, with 17 bases between the two ends. The CDR3 has 16 amino acids. Germline V gene sequence: CDR1 SGHRS, CDR2 YFSETQ.

The J gene is TRBJ1-2, the V gene TRBV18; TRBD1 matches at 9 bases. V lost 4 bases, J lost 4 bases, and 19 bases stayed unmatched. This CDR3 comprises 19 residues. Germline-derived CDR1 and CDR2 are KGHSH and LQKENI. DNA for the CDR3: TGTGCCAGCTCACAACTCCCGGGACAGGGAGTGGAGTTCGGCTATGGCTACACCTTC. Translation gives CASSQLPGQGVEFGYGYTF. The full variable domain, completed using reference TRBV18 and TRBJ1-2, is NAGVMQNPRHLVRRRGQEARLRCSPMKGHSHVYWYRQLPEEGLKFMVYLQKENIIDESGMPKERFSAEFPKEGPSILRIQQVVRGDSAAYFCASSQLPGQGVEFGYGYTFGSGTRLTVV.

The V gene is TRBV19, the J gene TRBJ1-2, with a tentative D call TRBD1 (5 bases). CDR3 size: 12 residues. V was pared by 10 bases and J by 2 bases, with 11 bases between. CDR1 is LNHDA, CDR2 SQIVND, per germline (reference sequence). The DNA of the CDR3 is TGTGCCACCGCAGACAGAAACTATGGCTACACCTTC. Its protein is CATADRNYGYTF.

As concerns this clone: A read error may account for a junction end that differs from germline. The rearrangement uses TRBV4-3 and TRBJ1-5; TRBD1 aligns across 9 bases. The CDR3 spans 16 residues. Per the germline V gene, CDR1 is LGHNA and CDR2 is YSLEER. This chain's CDR3 is CASNQDWDRGNQPQHF. The CDR3 DNA reads TGCGCCAGCAACCAAGATTGGGACAGGGGCAATCAGCCCCAGCATTTT.

The V call is TRBV15, the J call TRBJ1-5, with TRBD1 matching over 7 bases. With V trimmed by 1 base and J by 3 bases, 6 bases remained unmatched. This CDR3 is 16 amino acids long. CDR1 and CDR2 (germline): LNHNV, YYDKDF (reference sequence). The CDR3: CATSRARQGVNQPQHF. The DNA of the CDR3 is TGTGCCACCAGCAGAGCCAGACAGGGTGTCAATCAGCCCCAGCATTTT.

The gene calls are TRBV18 and TRBJ2-7, with 11 bases matching TRBD1. In germline, CDR1 is KGHSH, CDR2 LQKENI. The CDR3 contains 14 residues. V dropped 6 bases and J dropped 6; count of bases not matched to a gene: 7. DNA of the CDR3: TGTGCCAGCTCCCAGGACAGGGGGCGCGCCGAGCAGTACTTC. The encoded protein is CASSQDRGRAEQYF.

Details on this clone: At the DNA level, this CDR3 is encoded by other sequences in the same sample as well. The V and J genes are TRBV5-1 and TRBJ2-2; D perhaps matches TRBD1 (6 bases). The CDR3 consists of 15 residues. The V and J ends lost 0 bases and 4 bases respectively, with 10 bases between them. CDR1 and CDR2 from the germline V gene are SGHRS and YFSETQ. The CDR3 loop is CASSLASRGTGELFF. The CDR3 DNA reads TGCGCCAGCAGCTTGGCAAGCAGGGGCACCGGGGAGCTGTTTTTT.